This T cell receptor beta chain was captured in a study of T cell repertoires in cytomegalovirus infection. As for the study in general: Researchers turned to recently identified HLA-C-restricted CMV epitopes as well as well-studied HLA-B-restricted ones. An indication of both CMV infection and matching HLA type came from public TCR beta signatures.

This clonotype came up many times. The antigen is not known. Findings of the study overall: HLA-C-restricted CMV-specific TCR beta clonotypes prevailed in the ex vivo response. Individuals carrying CMV plus the relevant HLA were identified by cumulative frequency of public TCR beta families.

The CDR3 extends over 15 amino acids. The V gene's germline CDR1 is SGHTA and CDR2 FQGNSA. Trimming at V came to 1 base and at J to 3 bases, leaving 3 bases not matched to a gene. A single record per CDR3 protein comes from TCRdb applying MiXCR to the reads. The sample holds fewer than 850,000 distinct CDR3 sequences, 25% to 35% seen once. The sequencing used cultured CD8+ T cells from PBMCs, collected from culture after CMV antigen stimulation. The chain combines TRBV7-2 with TRBJ2-4, with TRBD1 identical over 7 bases. The source of this sequence is a human donor in good health (CMV status not recorded). Some clones in this sample may be carry-over from other donors' samples. This CDR3 reads CASSLERGLKNIQYF. CDR3 DNA: TGTGCCAGCAGCTTAGAGAGGGGGCTCAAAAACATTCAGTACTTC. The full variable domain, with the rest looked up from reference TRBV7-2 and TRBJ2-4, is GAGVSQSPSNKVTEKGKDVELRCDPISGHTALYWYRQSLGQGLEFLIYFQGNSAPDKSGLPSDRFSAERTGGSVSTLTIQRTQQEDSAVYLCASSLERGLKNIQYFGAGTRLSVL.